This T cell receptor (beta chain) was captured by sequencing in a study of T-cell memory formation after mild COVID-19. This clonotype showed up just a few times. A single record per CDR3 protein comes from TCRdb applying MiXCR to the 5' RACE reads. The sample has about 430,000 distinct CDR3 sequences, less than 25% seen once. The CDR3 is 13 residues long. Trimming left V 1 base short and J 9 bases short, with 7 bases between. Germline assignment: CDR1 SSHAT and CDR2 FNYEAQ (reference sequence). This receptor was identified in an adult woman who had mild COVID-19 (a few samples of this study predate the infection). Cell type and time point are not known. The chain recombines TRBV7-7 with TRBJ1-6; unclear D gene. The sequencing input was PBMCs or a T cell subset sorted from them (not recorded which). This CDR3 reads CASSLGELSPLHF. Here the CDR3 DNA reads TGTGCCAGCAGCTTAGGGGAGCTTTCACCCCTCCACTTT.